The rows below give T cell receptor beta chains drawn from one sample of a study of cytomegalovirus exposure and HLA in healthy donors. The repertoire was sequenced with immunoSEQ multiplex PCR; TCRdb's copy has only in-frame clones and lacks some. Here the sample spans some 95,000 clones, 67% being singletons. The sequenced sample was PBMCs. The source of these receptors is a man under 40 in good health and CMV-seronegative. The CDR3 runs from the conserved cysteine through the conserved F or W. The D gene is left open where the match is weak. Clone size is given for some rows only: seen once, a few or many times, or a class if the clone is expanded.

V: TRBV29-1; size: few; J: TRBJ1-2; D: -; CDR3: CSVVAGARYGYTF; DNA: TGCAGCGTTGTGGCAGGGGCTAGGTATGGCTACACCTTC
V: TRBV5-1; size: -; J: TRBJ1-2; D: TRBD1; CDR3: CASSPSQGDYTF; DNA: TGCGCCAGCAGCCCCTCACAGGGGGACTACACCTTC
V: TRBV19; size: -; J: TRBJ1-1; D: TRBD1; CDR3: CASSMTGGHPTEAFF; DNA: TGTGCCAGTAGTATGACAGGGGGACACCCCACTGAAGCTTTCTTT
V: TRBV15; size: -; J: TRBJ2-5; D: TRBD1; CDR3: CATSRASTGIETQYF; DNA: TGTGCCACCAGCAGAGCCTCGACAGGGATCGAGACCCAGTACTTC
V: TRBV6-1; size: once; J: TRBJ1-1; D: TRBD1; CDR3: CASRRQGETEAFF; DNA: TGTGCCAGCAGGCGACAGGGAGAAACTGAAGCTTTCTTT
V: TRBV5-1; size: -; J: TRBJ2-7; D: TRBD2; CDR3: CASSLATSGGYEQYF; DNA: TGCGCCAGCAGCTTGGCAACTAGCGGGGGCTACGAGCAGTACTTC
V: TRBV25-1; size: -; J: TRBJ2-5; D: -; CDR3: CASSEQGLGETQYF; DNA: TGTGCCAGCAGTGAGCAGGGCCTCGGAGAGACCCAGTACTTC
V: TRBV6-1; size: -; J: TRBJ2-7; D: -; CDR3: CASRDSSYEQYF; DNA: TGTGCCAGCAGGGACAGCTCCTACGAGCAGTACTTC
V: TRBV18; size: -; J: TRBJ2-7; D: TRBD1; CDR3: CASSPGQGLDEQYF; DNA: TGTGCCAGCTCACCGGGACAGGGTCTGGACGAGCAGTACTTC
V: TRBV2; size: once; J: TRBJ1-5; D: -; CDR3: CASSPGSDNQPQHF; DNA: TGTGCCAGCAGTCCGGGGTCTGATAATCAGCCCCAGCATTTT
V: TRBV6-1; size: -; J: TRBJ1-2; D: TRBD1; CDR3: CASSEDRAYGYTF; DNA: TGTGCCAGCAGCGAGGACAGGGCCTATGGCTACACCTTC
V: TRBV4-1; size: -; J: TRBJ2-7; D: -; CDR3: CASSQDGQGTNEQYF; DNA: TGCGCCAGCAGCCAAGACGGGCAGGGGACGAACGAGCAGTACTTC
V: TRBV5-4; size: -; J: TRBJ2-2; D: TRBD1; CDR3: CASSGTNRGQGGELFF; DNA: TGTGCCAGCAGCGGGACGAACAGGGGGCAGGGGGGGGAGCTGTTTTTT
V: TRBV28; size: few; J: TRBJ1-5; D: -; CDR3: CAGSQALSNQPQHF; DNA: TGTGCCGGCTCACAGGCCCTCAGCAATCAGCCCCAGCATTTT
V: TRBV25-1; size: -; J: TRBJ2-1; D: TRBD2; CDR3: CASSTPSGGTYNEQFF; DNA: TGTGCCAGCAGTACTCCTAGCGGGGGTACGTACAATGAGCAGTTCTTC
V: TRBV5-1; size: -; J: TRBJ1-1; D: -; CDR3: CASSWGGESMNTEAFF; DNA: TGCGCCAGCAGCTGGGGTGGGGAGTCCATGAACACTGAAGCTTTCTTT
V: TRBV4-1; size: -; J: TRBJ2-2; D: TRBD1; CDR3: CASSQIQGAPTGELFF; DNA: TGCGCCAGCAGCCAGATCCAGGGGGCGCCCACCGGGGAGCTGTTTTTT
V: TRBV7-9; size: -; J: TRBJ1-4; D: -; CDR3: CSSSYESEKLFF; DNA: TGTTCCAGCAGCTATGAGAGTGAAAAACTGTTTTTT
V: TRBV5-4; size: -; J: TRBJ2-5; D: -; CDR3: CASSLGDSQETQYF; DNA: TGTGCCAGCAGCTTGGGGGACTCCCAAGAGACCCAGTACTTC
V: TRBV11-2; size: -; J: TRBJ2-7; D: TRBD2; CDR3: CASSPAGLAGREQYF; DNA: TGTGCCAGCAGCCCCGCGGGACTAGCGGGACGGGAGCAGTACTTC
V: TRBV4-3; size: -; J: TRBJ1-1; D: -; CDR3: CASSQEQGSPWSTEAFF; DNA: TGCGCCAGCAGCCAGGAACAGGGATCACCGTGGAGCACTGAAGCTTTCTTT
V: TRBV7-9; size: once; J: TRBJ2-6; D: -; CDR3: CASSLGDNSGANVLTF; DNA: TGTGCCAGCAGCTTGGGGGACAACTCTGGGGCCAACGTCCTGACTTTC
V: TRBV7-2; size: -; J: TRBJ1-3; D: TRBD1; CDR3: CASSPTGAGNTIYF; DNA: TGTGCCAGCAGCCCGACAGGGGCTGGAAACACCATATATTTT
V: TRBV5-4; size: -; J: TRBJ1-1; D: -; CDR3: CASSYGQNTEAFF; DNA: TGTGCCAGCAGCTACGGACAGAACACTGAAGCTTTCTTT
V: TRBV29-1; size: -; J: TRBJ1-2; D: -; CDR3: CSVERSGDGYTF; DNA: TGCAGCGTTGAAAGGTCCGGGGATGGCTACACCTTC
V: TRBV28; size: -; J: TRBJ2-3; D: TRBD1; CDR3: CASSFSRGTGAAGDTQYF; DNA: TGTGCCAGCAGTTTCTCCCGAGGGACAGGGGCCGCGGGAGATACGCAGTATTTT
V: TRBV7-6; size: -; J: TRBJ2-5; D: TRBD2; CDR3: CASSSGGGQETQYF; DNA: TGTGCCAGCAGCTCCGGGGGGGGTCAAGAGACCCAGTACTTC
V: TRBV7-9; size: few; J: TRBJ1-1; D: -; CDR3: CASSAGQLNTEAFF; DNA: TGTGCCAGCAGCGCAGGACAGTTGAACACTGAAGCTTTCTTT
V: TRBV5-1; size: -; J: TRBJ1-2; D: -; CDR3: CASSTSGLPGGYTF; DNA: TGCGCCAGCAGCACATCGGGACTCCCGGGAGGCTACACCTTC
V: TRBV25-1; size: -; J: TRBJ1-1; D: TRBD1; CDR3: CASSDTLGQGGSEAFF; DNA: TGTGCCAGCAGTGATACTCTAGGACAGGGGGGATCTGAAGCTTTCTTT
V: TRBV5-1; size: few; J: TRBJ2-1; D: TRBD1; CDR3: CASSLEVTGQVYNEQFF; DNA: TGCGCCAGCAGCTTGGAGGTTACGGGACAGGTCTACAATGAGCAGTTCTTC
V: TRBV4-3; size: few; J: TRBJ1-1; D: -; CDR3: CASSQAPGWKDEAFF; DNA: TGCGCCAGCAGCCAAGCCCCGGGTTGGAAGGATGAAGCTTTCTTT
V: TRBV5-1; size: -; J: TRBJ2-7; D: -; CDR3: CASSPLEGPYEQYF; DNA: TGCGCCAGCAGCCCCCTGGAGGGGCCCTACGAGCAGTACTTC
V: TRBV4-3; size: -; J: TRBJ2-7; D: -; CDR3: CASSPFPSYEQYF; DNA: TGCGCCAGCAGCCCCTTTCCCTCCTACGAGCAGTACTTC
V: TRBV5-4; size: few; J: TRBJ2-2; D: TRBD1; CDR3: CASSPQDRGELFF; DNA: TGTGCCAGCAGCCCCCAGGACAGGGGTGAGCTGTTTTTT
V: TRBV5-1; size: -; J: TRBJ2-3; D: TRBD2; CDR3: CASSGAGKEDTQYF; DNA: TGCGCCAGCAGCGGAGCGGGAAAGGAAGATACGCAGTATTTT
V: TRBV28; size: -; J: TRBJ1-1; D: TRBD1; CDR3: CASSPRQGAGGTEAFF; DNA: TGTGCCAGCAGCCCAAGACAGGGGGCGGGGGGCACTGAAGCTTTCTTT
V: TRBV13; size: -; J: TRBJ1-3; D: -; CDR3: CASTPGRGSGNTIYF; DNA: TGTGCCAGCACGCCAGGGAGGGGGTCTGGAAACACCATATATTTT
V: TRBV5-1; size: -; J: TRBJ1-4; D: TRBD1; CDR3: CASSPGGQGAFLEKLFF; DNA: TGCGCCAGCAGCCCCGGGGGACAGGGGGCTTTCCTTGAAAAACTGTTTTTT
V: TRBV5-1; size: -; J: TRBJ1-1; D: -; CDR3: CASSFIDSYTEAFF; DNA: TGCGCCAGCAGCTTTATCGACAGTTACACTGAAGCTTTCTTT
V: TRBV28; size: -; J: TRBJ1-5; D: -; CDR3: CASSFWPQDQPQHF; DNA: TGTGCCAGCAGTTTTTGGCCTCAGGATCAGCCCCAGCATTTT
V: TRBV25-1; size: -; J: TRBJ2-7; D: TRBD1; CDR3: CASGEGQGTYEQYF; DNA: TGTGCCAGCGGAGAGGGACAGGGCACCTACGAGCAGTACTTC
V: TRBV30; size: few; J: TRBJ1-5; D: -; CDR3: CAWSVVEGRPGNQPQHF; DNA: TGTGCCTGGAGTGTTGTTGAGGGCAGGCCCGGCAATCAGCCCCAGCATTTT
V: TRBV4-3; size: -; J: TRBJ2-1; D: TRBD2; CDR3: CASSQEPGTRVFF; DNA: TGCGCCAGCAGCCAGGAACCCGGGACTAGAGTGTTCTTC
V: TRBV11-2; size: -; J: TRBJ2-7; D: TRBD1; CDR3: CASSVSIGTGEYEQYF; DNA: TGTGCCAGCAGCGTAAGCATAGGGACAGGGGAATACGAGCAGTACTTC
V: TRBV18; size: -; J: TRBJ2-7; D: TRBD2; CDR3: CASSPETSGAYEQYF; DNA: TGTGCCAGCTCACCAGAGACTAGCGGTGCCTACGAGCAGTACTTC
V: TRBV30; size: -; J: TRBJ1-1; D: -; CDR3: CAWRRTGRGAFF; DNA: TGTGCCTGGAGGAGAACGGGAAGAGGAGCTTTCTTT
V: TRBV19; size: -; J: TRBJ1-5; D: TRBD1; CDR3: CASDRGPVEPQHF; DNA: TGTGCCAGTGACAGGGGGCCGGTCGAGCCCCAGCATTTT
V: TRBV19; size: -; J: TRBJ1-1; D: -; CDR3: CASSIRNSPNTEAFF; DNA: TGTGCCAGTAGTATTAGGAACAGTCCCAACACTGAAGCTTTCTTT